These 13 T cell receptor beta chains came from one sample sequenced in a study of shared clonotypes between healthy human individuals. The assay was immunoSEQ multiplex PCR, and TCRdb's table has in-frame clones only and misses some. The table has more than 2,000,000 clones, about 92% seen once. The sample consisted of naive CD4+ T cells from PBMCs. Subset here: CD45RA+ positively selected. Every receptor here comes from a man between 18 and 35 years old in good health. Some clones in this sample may be carry-over from other donors' samples.

The rearrangement uses TRBV30 and TRBJ2-1; D remains unclear. CDR1 and CDR2 (germline): GTSNPN, SVGIG (reference sequence). Trimming cost V 0 bases and J 5 bases, with 14 bases left between them. This CDR3 region has 15 residues. The CDR3 here is CAWSVRFPQNNEQFF. The CDR3 bases are TGTGCCTGGAGTGTACGGTTTCCCCAGAACAATGAGCAGTTCTTC.

This chain joins TRBV6-4 and TRBJ1-2, with D perhaps matching TRBD1 (5 bases). The CDR3 contains 16 residues. Germline V gene sequence: CDR1 MRHNA, CDR2 SNTAGT. The V gene lost 6 bases and the J gene lost 0 bases, with 17 bases spanning the gap. The CDR3 DNA reads as TGTGCCAGCAGCGCATCCGCGGGGCTGACTAACTATGGCTACACCTTC. It codes for CASSASAGLTNYGYTF.

The chain has TRBV7-2 and TRBJ1-1, with unresolved D. V gave up 1 base and J gave up 5 bases, with 17 bases separating them. CDR3 length: 16 amino acids. The germline gives CDR1 SGHTA, CDR2 FQGNSA. CDR3 bases: TGTGCCAGCAGCTTAGTTCAACCCCGAGTGTTAACTGAAGCTTTCTTT. The encoded protein is CASSLVQPRVLTEAFF.

This chain uses TRBV28 with TRBJ1-5; the match to TRBD1 covers 7 bases. Germline CDR1 is MDHEN and CDR2 is SYDVKM. The CDR3 consists of 15 residues. Losses at the gene ends were 6 bases for V and 0 bases for J; bases not matched to a gene: 5. The CDR3 loop reads CASRGQHNSNQPQHF. Here the CDR3 DNA reads TGTGCCAGCAGGGGACAGCACAATAGCAATCAGCCCCAGCATTTT.

V and J are TRBV19 and TRBJ2-1, with unresolved D. The V end was cut by 5 bases, the J end by 5 bases, with 7 bases between. Germline V gives CDR1 LNHDA, CDR2 SQIVND (reference sequence). CDR3 length equals 12 residues. Here the CDR3 DNA reads TGTGCCAGTAGTCCCTGGGACAATGAGCAGTTCTTC. Amino acid sequence: CASSPWDNEQFF.

The rearrangement links TRBV11-3 to TRBJ1-1; no clear D. Germline CDR1 is SGHNT and CDR2 is YENEEA. The CDR3 spans 13 residues. The V end lost 1 base, the J end lost 6 bases, and 9 bases lay between the germline ends. The CDR3 sequence is CASSLGGPSEAFF. For the CDR3, the DNA is TGTGCCAGCAGCTTAGGTGGGCCGTCTGAAGCTTTCTTT. Full variable domain (rest looked up from reference TRBV11-3 and TRBJ1-1): EAGVVQSPRYKIIEKKQPVAFWCNPISGHNTLYWYLQNLGQGPELLIRYENEEAVDDSQLPKDRFSAERLKGVDSTLKIQPAELGDSAVYLCASSLGGPSEAFFGQGTRLTVV.

V and J are TRBV5-6 and TRBJ2-2; 7 nucleotides agree with TRBD1. The V gene's germline CDR1 is SGHDT and CDR2 YYEEEE. V gave up 4 bases and J gave up 1 base; unmatched junction bases: 4. The CDR3 has 15 residues. CDR3: CASSGHRGNTGELFF. As DNA, the CDR3 is TGTGCCAGCAGCGGACACAGGGGGAACACCGGGGAGCTGTTTTTT.

The V and J genes are TRBV7-6 and TRBJ1-3; D gene unclear. Trimming removed 5 bases from V and 6 bases from J, with 11 bases in between. The length of the CDR3 is 13 residues. CDR1 and CDR2 (germline): SGHVS, FNYEAQ. The CDR3 spells CASSAGPANTIYF. The CDR3 DNA reads TGTGCCAGCAGCGCCGGACCCGCAAACACCATATATTTT.

This chain joins TRBV10-1 and TRBJ2-2; D possibly corresponds to TRBD1 (6 bases). The CDR3 sequence is 15 residues long. Germline V gene data show CDR1 as WNHNN and CDR2 as SYGVQD (reference sequence). The ends were cut back, 0 bases at V and 4 bases at J, with 9 bases in the middle. CDR3 protein: CASSESQGTTGELFF. The CDR3 region has the DNA TGCGCCAGCAGTGAGTCTCAGGGGACCACCGGGGAGCTGTTTTTT.

Only one count was recorded for this clone. V gene TRBV7-9 combines with J gene TRBJ2-2; 13 bases agree with TRBD2. Germline V gene data show CDR1 as SEHNR and CDR2 as FQNEAQ (reference sequence). The length of the CDR3 is 17 residues. Trimming cost V 5 bases and J 5 bases; bases outside gene matches: 8. CDR3 in amino acids: CASSRGLAGVGTGELFF. The CDR3 bases are TGTGCCAGCAGCCGTGGACTAGCGGGAGTAGGAACCGGGGAGCTGTTTTTT.

The chain employs TRBV19 and TRBJ2-3, with a tentative D call TRBD2 (7 bases). The CDR3 length is 16 residues. Trimming removed 3 bases from V and 4 bases from J, with 17 bases in between. Germline-derived CDR1 and CDR2 are LNHDA and SQIVND (reference sequence). The CDR3 sequence is CASSMYEGGGADTQYF. The CDR3 DNA reads TGTGCCAGTAGTATGTATGAGGGAGGGGGGGCAGATACGCAGTATTTT.

In the case of this clone: In the same sample, other DNA sequences code for this CDR3. The V gene is TRBV5-1, the J gene TRBJ2-3; possibly TRBD1 for D (5 bases). Germline V gene lookup returns CDR1 SGHRS and CDR2 YFSETQ. The CDR3 contains 13 residues. V lost 0 bases and J 7 bases, leaving 9 bases between the germline ends. The CDR3 bases are TGCGCCAGCAGCTTGGGTGGGGCCTATACGCAGTATTTT. As protein: CASSLGGAYTQYF. The complete variable domain, with remaining parts taken from reference TRBV5-1 and TRBJ2-3, reads KAGVTQTPRYLIKTRGQQVTLSCSPISGHRSVSWYQQTPGQGLQFLFEYFSETQRNKGNFPGRFSGRQFSNSRSEMNVSTLELGDSALYLCASSLGGAYTQYFGPGTRLTVL.

The chain links TRBV10-2 to TRBJ1-4; D is perhaps TRBD1 (6 bases). The CDR3 has 14 residues. V lost 6 bases and J lost 8, with 16 bases in between. Per germline, CDR1 WSHSY and CDR2 SAAADI. As DNA, the CDR3 is TGCGCCAGCAGGGACAGAGCGACGTCCGAAAAACTGTTTTTT. Translation: CASRDRATSEKLFF.